One and the same sample provided the 5 T cell receptor beta chains below, sequenced in a study of shared clonotypes between healthy human individuals. Repertoires were generated with immunoSEQ multiplex PCR, while TCRdb's copy carries only in-frame clones and drops some. The sample shows 550,000 to 850,000 clones, just under 75% of them seen only once. Sample: memory CD4+ T cells sorted from blood. Sample subset: CD45RA-negative fraction. These receptors were taken from a woman aged 30 to 39 in good health.

The chain employs TRBV28 and TRBJ2-2; D is unclear. CDR1 and CDR2 (germline): MDHEN, SYDVKM. The CDR3 is 11 residues long. Between the trimmed V and J ends, which lost 5 bases and 5 bases, there was a span of 3 bases. CDR3 coding DNA: TGTGCCAGCAGTATTACCGGGGAGCTGTTTTTT. It yields the protein CASSITGELFF.

J is TRBJ2-2 and V is TRBV4-1; D remains ambiguous. Germline values: CDR1 MGHRA, CDR2 YSYEKL. There are 13 residues in the CDR3. V shed 2 bases and J shed 5 bases, with 6 bases lying between them. CDR3 region: CASSQKRTGELFF. CDR3 DNA sequence: TGCGCCAGCAGCCAAAAGAGGACCGGGGAGCTGTTTTTT.

This clone was counted many times. Written as DNA, the CDR3 is TGCGCCAGCAGCTTGGACAGGGCTGGAAACACCATATATTTT. This sequence encodes CASSLDRAGNTIYF. The chain recombines TRBV5-1 with TRBJ1-3; D possibly corresponds to TRBD1 (6 bases). Germline V lookup: CDR1 SGHRS, CDR2 YFSETQ. V was clipped by 0 bases and J by 2 bases, with 6 bases between them. The CDR3 contains 14 residues. Together with reference TRBV5-1 and TRBJ1-3, the CDR3 gives the full variable domain: KAGVTQTPRYLIKTRGQQVTLSCSPISGHRSVSWYQQTPGQGLQFLFEYFSETQRNKGNFPGRFSGRQFSNSRSEMNVSTLELGDSALYLCASSLDRAGNTIYFGEGSWLTVV.

This rearrangement joins TRBV4-2 to TRBJ1-4; no definite D call. V lost 4 bases to trimming and J lost 8 bases, with 17 bases between them. Looked up from germline, CDR1 is LGHNA and CDR2 is YNFKEQ. This CDR3 spans 15 amino acids. The CDR3 sequence is CASSPWPGNMEKLFF. The CDR3 DNA reads as TGTGCCAGCAGCCCTTGGCCGGGCAATATGGAAAAACTGTTTTTT.

The chain carries TRBV5-1 and TRBJ2-2; D not resolved. The ends were cut back, 1 base at V and 8 bases at J, with 12 bases in the middle. CDR1 SGHRS and CDR2 YFSETQ come from the germline V gene. This CDR3 has 14 residues. The CDR3, as DNA: TGCGCCAGCAGCTTGCTGGGGAATCCAGGGGAGCTGTTTTTT. This gives the protein CASSLLGNPGELFF. Together with reference TRBV5-1 and TRBJ2-2, the CDR3 gives the full variable domain: KAGVTQTPRYLIKTRGQQVTLSCSPISGHRSVSWYQQTPGQGLQFLFEYFSETQRNKGNFPGRFSGRQFSNSRSEMNVSTLELGDSALYLCASSLLGNPGELFFGEGSRLTVL.